The T cell receptor (beta chain) under discussion was sequenced for a study of cytomegalovirus exposure and HLA in healthy donors. Study findings and constraints: Accurate HLA-A and HLA-B prediction from TCR beta sequences was reported for most subjects. HLA allele associations emerged for under 20,000 TCR beta sequences in a later analysis, at 0.05 false discovery rate. A later analysis reported that several of the most significant clusters appeared to be linked to common viral pathogens, among them Epstein-Barr virus.

The study ran its PCR with 60 Vbeta and 13 Jbeta primers. TCRdb's copy holds only in-frame clones and misses some; the assay was immunoSEQ multiplex PCR. The sample yields 60,000 to 65,000 clones, more than 70% seen once. Note on this clone: The antigen remains undetermined.

Trimming took off 4 bases at V and 10 bases at J, with 17 bases between the two ends. CDR3 length equals 15 residues. CDR1 is SGHVS, CDR2 FQNEAQ, per germline. V is TRBV7-8 and J is TRBJ1-6; the D gene is possibly TRBD1 (6 bases). This receptor was identified in a man aged 18-30 years in good health and CMV-seronegative. Sample: PBMCs. The CDR3 nucleotides are TGTGCCAGCAGCTCCCCCGACAGGAGCGGCTCACCCCTCCACTTT. Amino acid sequence: CASSSPDRSGSPLHF.